The 18 T cell receptor beta chains listed next were all sequenced from one sample in a study of shared clonotypes between healthy human individuals. Assay used: immunoSEQ multiplex PCR; TCRdb lists only in-frame clones, some missing. The sample records roughly 500,000 clones, about 85% being singletons. Input material: PBMCs. The receptors come from a woman aged 40 to 50 in good health. Some clones in this sample may be carry-over from other donors' samples.

J is TRBJ2-6 and V is TRBV28; D is ambiguous. The CDR3 has 15 residues. The germline V gene encodes CDR1 MDHEN and CDR2 SYDVKM. The V gene lost 5 bases and the J gene lost 0 bases, with 8 bases spanning the gap. CDR3 coding DNA: TGTGCCAGCAGTACACAGTACTCTGGGGCCAACGTCCTGACTTTC. Protein: CASSTQYSGANVLTF.

This clone was counted between two and nine times. V gene TRBV19 combines with J gene TRBJ2-2; D is possibly TRBD1 (7 bases). Trimming shortened V by 1 base and J by 5 bases, and 8 bases separated the two germline ends. Per the germline V gene, CDR1 is LNHDA and CDR2 is SQIVND (reference sequence). This CDR3 comprises 14 residues. The CDR3 is CASSIAGGTGELFF. For the CDR3, the DNA is TGTGCCAGTAGTATAGCAGGGGGGACCGGGGAGCTGTTTTTT.

V usage is TRBV13 and J usage is TRBJ2-7; maybe TRBD1 (6 bases). The germline V and J ends were trimmed by 6 bases and 12 bases, with 27 bases remaining between them. CDR1 is PRHDT and CDR2 is FYEKMQ in the germline V gene (reference sequence). The CDR3 length is 15 residues. The CDR3 spells CASRQLLGPGRGLYF. As DNA, the CDR3 is TGTGCCAGCAGACAGCTACTTGGCCCCGGCAGGGGTCTGTACTTC.

CDR3 sequence: CAISEDQGNQPQHF. CDR3 sequence (DNA): TGTGCCATCAGTGAGGACCAGGGCAATCAGCCCCAGCATTTT. The chain combines TRBV10-3 with TRBJ1-5; D unclear. Per germline, CDR1 ENHRY and CDR2 SYGVKD. Deletions cut 2 bases from V and 2 bases from J, with 7 bases between. The CDR3 sequence is 14 residues long.

In regard to this clone: A single base is all that separates this from a far larger clone, so a read error is likely. Because the CDR3 is missing its conserved closing phenylalanine or tryptophan, this is likely a read error. This chain joins TRBV7-6 and TRBJ1-2; D ambiguous. Per the germline V gene, CDR1 is SGHVS and CDR2 is FNYEAQ. This CDR3 region has 15 residues. The V end lost 5 bases, the J end lost 4 bases, and 17 bases lay between the germline ends. CDR3 protein: CASSANRAAPYGYTS. Here the CDR3 DNA reads TGTGCCAGCAGCGCCAACCGGGCCGCGCCCTATGGCTACACCTCC.

The chain joins TRBV5-4 to TRBJ2-5; 7 bases agree with TRBD2. The J segment lost 2 bases and the V segment lost 3 bases, leaving 4 bases of the junction unmatched. This CDR3 region has 14 residues. CDR1 and CDR2 (germline): SGHNT, YYREEE (reference sequence). The CDR3 DNA reads as TGTGCCAGCAGCTGGGACTACGTTCAAGAGACCCAGTACTTC. Amino acids: CASSWDYVQETQYF.

The chain employs TRBV15 and TRBJ2-6; D not resolved. CDR3 length: 20 residues. Germline assignment: CDR1 LNHNV and CDR2 YYDKDF (reference sequence). V was pared by 0 bases and J by 2 bases, with 20 bases between. The CDR3 sequence: CATSRDLSLRGQAGANVLTF. The CDR3, as DNA: TGTGCCACCAGCAGAGATTTGTCTTTGCGCGGTCAGGCTGGGGCCAACGTCCTGACTTTC.

This sequence joins TRBV15 and TRBJ1-2; no clear D gene. CDR3 length: 12 residues. Germline values: CDR1 LNHNV, CDR2 YYDKDF (reference sequence). The V end was cut by 0 bases, the J end by 4 bases, with 3 bases between. The CDR3 DNA reads as TGTGCCACCAGCAGAGATGCCTATGGCTACACCTTC. Its translation: CATSRDAYGYTF.

The genes are TRBV10-3 and TRBJ2-2, with 7 bases fitting TRBD1. V shed 6 bases, J shed 2 bases, and the junction held 6 bases outside the gene matches. Germline V lookup: CDR1 ENHRY, CDR2 SYGVKD. This CDR3 region has 15 residues. CDR3 coding DNA: TGTGCCATCAGGTCCAGACAGGGAAACACCGGGGAGCTGTTTTTT. This gives the protein CAIRSRQGNTGELFF.

At least ten counts were recorded for this clone. This sample includes further DNA sequences coding for the same CDR3. The chain recombines TRBV10-2 with TRBJ2-5, with 11 bases aligning to TRBD2. The CDR3 is made up of 16 amino acids. The trim removed 4 bases at V and 4 bases at J, leaving 8 bases unmatched. The germline V gene encodes CDR1 WSHSY and CDR2 SAAADI. In DNA, the CDR3 is TGCGCCAGCAGTGCCCTACTAGCGGGAGAAGGAGAGACCCAGTACTTC. It specifies CASSALLAGEGETQYF.

This chain uses TRBV12-5 with TRBJ2-6; tentatively, D is TRBD1 or TRBD2 (6 bases each). Germline V gene lookup returns CDR1 LGHNT and CDR2 FRNRAP. V lost 1 base, J lost 0 bases, and 13 bases lay in between. The CDR3 extends over 18 amino acids. DNA for the CDR3: TGTGCTAGTGGTTTGGCTAGGGGGGCTAGCTCTGGGGCCAACGTCCTGACTTTC. Protein sequence: CASGLARGASSGANVLTF.

A few counts support this clone. A clone one base away is much larger, so this may be a read error. The chain links TRBV5-1 to TRBJ2-5; no clear D gene. Germline loops: CDR1 SGHRS, CDR2 YFSETQ. The CDR3 sequence is 15 residues long. This CDR3 is CASSTAPGNQDTQYF. The DNA for the CDR3 is TGCGCCAGCAGCACCGCGCCGGGTAACCAAGATACCCAGTACTTC.

The gene calls are TRBV25-1 and TRBJ2-7; 7 bases are shared with TRBD1. The germline CDR1 and CDR2 sequences are MGHDK and SYGVNS. This CDR3 has 15 amino acids. Germline trimming cut 5 bases from V and 0 bases from J; bases unmatched to any gene: 7. The CDR3 loop is CASSKTGPSSYEQYF. In nucleotides, the CDR3 is TGTGCCAGCAGTAAGACAGGGCCGAGCTCCTACGAGCAGTACTTC.

This clone showed up just a few times. Other nucleotide sequences in the sample specify the same CDR3. The rearrangement uses TRBV19 and TRBJ2-7; TRBD1 agrees at 7 bases. This CDR3 has 13 amino acids. CDR1 is LNHDA and CDR2 is SQIVND in the germline V gene (reference sequence). V dropped 4 bases and J dropped 2; count of bases not matched to a gene: 2. The CDR3 loop is CASSRDSTYEQYF. Written as DNA, the CDR3 is TGTGCCAGTAGTAGGGACAGTACCTACGAGCAGTACTTC.

CDR3 nucleotides: TGTGCCAGCAGATGGGACAGGTACCTTCACGAGCAGTACTTC. Amino acid sequence: CASRWDRYLHEQYF. The chain joins TRBV27 to TRBJ2-7; the match to TRBD1 covers 8 bases. CDR1 and CDR2 (germline): MNHEY, SMNVEV (reference sequence). J was trimmed by 5 bases and V by 6 bases; bases with no gene match: 9. The CDR3 has 14 amino acids.

The V gene is TRBV4-2, the J gene TRBJ2-7; 8 nucleotides match TRBD2. With 0 bases clipped from V and 1 base from J, the junction kept 8 bases outside the gene matches. The length of the CDR3 is 17 residues. Germline V CDR1 and CDR2: LGHNA, YNFKEQ. Here the CDR3 DNA reads TGTGCCAGCAGCCAAGAGCCATATACTAGCGGTTCCTACGAGCAGTACTTC. This translates into CASSQEPYTSGSYEQYF.

V and J are TRBV10-3 and TRBJ2-1, with TRBD2 as a possible D gene (5 bases). Germline CDR1 reads ENHRY; CDR2 reads SYGVKD. The length of the CDR3 is 16 residues. The V and J ends lost 0 bases and 0 bases respectively, with 9 bases between them. CDR3 in amino acids: CAISESERSSYNEQFF. In DNA, the CDR3 is TGTGCCATCAGTGAGTCAGAGCGGAGCTCCTACAATGAGCAGTTCTTC.

The sample holds a few counts of this clone. The chain combines TRBV7-9 with TRBJ1-5; 7 positions match TRBD1. The V and J ends lost 6 bases and 4 bases, in that order; junction bases with no gene match: 15. CDR1 is SEHNR and CDR2 is FQNEAQ in the germline V gene (reference sequence). There are 17 residues in the CDR3. As DNA, the CDR3 is TGTGCCAGCAGTCAGAGACCGGACAGGATTAGTAATCAGCCCCAGCATTTT. The encoded protein is CASSQRPDRISNQPQHF.